This TCR beta chain derives from a study of T-cell memory formation after mild COVID-19. Overall study findings and caveats: Shrinking CD4+ clones resided mostly in CM and EM, and CD8+ ones in EMRA. Nothing showed for sure that second-wave clones peaking on day 37 were SARS-CoV-2 specific.

Losses at the gene ends were 3 bases for V and 7 bases for J; bases not matched to a gene: 9. Germline loops: CDR1 DFQATT, CDR2 SNEGSKA (reference sequence). This CDR3 is 13 amino acids long. MiXCR was run by TCRdb on the 5' RACE reads, yielding one entry per CDR3 protein. Here the sample spans some 200,000 distinct CDR3 sequences, approximately 10% being singletons. This clonotype has just a few counts. Its target is not known. This clonotype originated in a man between 18 and 35 years old who had mild COVID-19 (a few samples of this study predate the infection). Cell type and time point are not known. Material for sequencing was PBMCs or a T cell subset sorted from them (not recorded which). V and J are TRBV20-1 and TRBJ2-7, with TRBD1 matching 7 bases. The CDR3 region has the DNA TGCAGTGCTAGGCCACAGGGGCCTGGGGAGCAGTACTTC. It codes for CSARPQGPGEQYF.